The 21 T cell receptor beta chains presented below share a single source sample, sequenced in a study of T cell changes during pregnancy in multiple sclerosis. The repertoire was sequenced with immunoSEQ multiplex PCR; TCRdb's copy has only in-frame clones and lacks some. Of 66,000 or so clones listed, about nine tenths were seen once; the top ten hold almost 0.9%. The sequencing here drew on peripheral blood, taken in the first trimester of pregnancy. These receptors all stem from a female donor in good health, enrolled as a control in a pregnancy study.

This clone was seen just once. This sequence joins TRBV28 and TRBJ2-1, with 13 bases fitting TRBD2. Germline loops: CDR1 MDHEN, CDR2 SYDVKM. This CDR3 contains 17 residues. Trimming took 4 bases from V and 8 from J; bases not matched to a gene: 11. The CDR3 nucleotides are TGTGCCAGCAGTTCCCCACGACTAGCGGGGGGATCCTATGAGCAGTTCTTC. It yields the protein CASSSPRLAGGSYEQFF.

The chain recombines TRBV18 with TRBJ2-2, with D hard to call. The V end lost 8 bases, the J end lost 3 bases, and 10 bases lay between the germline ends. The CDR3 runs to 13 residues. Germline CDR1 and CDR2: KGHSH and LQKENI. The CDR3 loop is CASLLSDTGELFF. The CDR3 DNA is TGTGCCAGCCTCCTCAGTGACACCGGGGAGCTGTTTTTT.

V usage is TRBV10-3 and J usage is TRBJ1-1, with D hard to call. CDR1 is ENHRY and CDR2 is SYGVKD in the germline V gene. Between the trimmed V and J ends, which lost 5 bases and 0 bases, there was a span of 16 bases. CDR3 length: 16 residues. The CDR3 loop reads CAISLAESGLNTEAFF. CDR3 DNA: TGTGCCATCAGTCTTGCTGAATCGGGGTTGAACACTGAAGCTTTCTTT.

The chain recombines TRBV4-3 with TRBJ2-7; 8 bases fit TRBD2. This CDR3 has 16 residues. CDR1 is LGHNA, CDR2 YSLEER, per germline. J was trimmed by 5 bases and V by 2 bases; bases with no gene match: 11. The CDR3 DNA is TGCGCCAGCAGCCAAAGTGCGGGGGGCGGACGGAACGAGCAGTACTTC. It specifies CASSQSAGGGRNEQYF.

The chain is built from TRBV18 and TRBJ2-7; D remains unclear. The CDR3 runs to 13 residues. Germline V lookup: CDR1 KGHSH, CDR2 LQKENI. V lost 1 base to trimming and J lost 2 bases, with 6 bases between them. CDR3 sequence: CASSPRSAYEQYF. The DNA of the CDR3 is TGTGCCAGCTCACCACGGTCAGCCTACGAGCAGTACTTC.

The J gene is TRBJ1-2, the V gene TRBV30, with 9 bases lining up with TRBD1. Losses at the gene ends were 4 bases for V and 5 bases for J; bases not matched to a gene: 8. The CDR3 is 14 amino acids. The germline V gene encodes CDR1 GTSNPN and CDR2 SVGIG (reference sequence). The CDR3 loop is CAWNPGQGYYGYTF. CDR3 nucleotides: TGTGCCTGGAACCCGGGACAGGGATATTATGGCTACACCTTC.

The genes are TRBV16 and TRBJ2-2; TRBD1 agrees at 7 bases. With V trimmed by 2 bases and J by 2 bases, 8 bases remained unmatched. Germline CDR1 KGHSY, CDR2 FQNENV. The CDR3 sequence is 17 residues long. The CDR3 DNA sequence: TGTGCCAGCAGCCAAACCCAAAACAGGGGAAACACCGGGGAGCTGTTTTTT. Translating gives CASSQTQNRGNTGELFF.

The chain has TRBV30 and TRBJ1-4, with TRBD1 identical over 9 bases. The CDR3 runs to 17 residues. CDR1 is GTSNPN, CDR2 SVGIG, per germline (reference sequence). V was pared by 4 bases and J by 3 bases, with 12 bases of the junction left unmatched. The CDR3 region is CAWTHRTGERPNEKLFF. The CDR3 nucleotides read TGTGCCTGGACTCATCGGACAGGGGAAAGGCCTAATGAAAAACTGTTTTTT.

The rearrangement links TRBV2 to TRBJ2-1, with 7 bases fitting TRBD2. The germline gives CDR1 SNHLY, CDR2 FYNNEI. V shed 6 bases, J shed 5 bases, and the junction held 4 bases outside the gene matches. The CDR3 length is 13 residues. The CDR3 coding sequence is TGTGCCAGCAGATCGGGGGGTAACAATGAGCAGTTCTTC. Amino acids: CASRSGGNNEQFF.

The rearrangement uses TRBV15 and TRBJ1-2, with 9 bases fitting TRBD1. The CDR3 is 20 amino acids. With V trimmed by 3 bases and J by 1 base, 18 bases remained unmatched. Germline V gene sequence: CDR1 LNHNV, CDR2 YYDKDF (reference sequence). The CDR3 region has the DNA TGTGCCACCAGCAGCGCTGGGACAGGGACCTTACGCAGCAATAACTATGGCTACACCTTC. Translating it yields CATSSAGTGTLRSNNYGYTF.

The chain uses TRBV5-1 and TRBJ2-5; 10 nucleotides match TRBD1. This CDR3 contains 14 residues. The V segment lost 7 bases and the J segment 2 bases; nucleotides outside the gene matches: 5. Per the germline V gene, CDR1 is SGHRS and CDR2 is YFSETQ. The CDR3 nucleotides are TGCGCCAGCCACCGGGACAGGGGACAAGAGACCCAGTACTTC. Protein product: CASHRDRGQETQYF.

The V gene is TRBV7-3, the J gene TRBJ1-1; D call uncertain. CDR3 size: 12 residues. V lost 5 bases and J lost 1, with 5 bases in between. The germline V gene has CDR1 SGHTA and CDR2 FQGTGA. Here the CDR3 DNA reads TGTGCCAGCAGCGCAGGGAACACTGAAGCTTTCTTT. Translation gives CASSAGNTEAFF.

CDR3 protein: CASSQELAGEQETQYF. The CDR3, as DNA: TGCGCCAGCAGCCAAGAACTAGCGGGGGAGCAAGAGACCCAGTACTTC. V and J are TRBV4-3 and TRBJ2-5; TRBD2 agrees at 11 bases. The germline gives CDR1 LGHNA, CDR2 YSLEER. The trim removed 0 bases at V and 2 bases at J, leaving 2 bases unmatched. This CDR3 is built from 16 residues.

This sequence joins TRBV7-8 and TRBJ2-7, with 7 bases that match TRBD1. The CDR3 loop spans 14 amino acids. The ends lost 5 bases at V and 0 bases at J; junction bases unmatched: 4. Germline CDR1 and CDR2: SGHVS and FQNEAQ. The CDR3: CASSPHRGSYEQYF. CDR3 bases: TGTGCCAGCAGCCCCCACAGGGGCTCCTACGAGCAGTACTTC.

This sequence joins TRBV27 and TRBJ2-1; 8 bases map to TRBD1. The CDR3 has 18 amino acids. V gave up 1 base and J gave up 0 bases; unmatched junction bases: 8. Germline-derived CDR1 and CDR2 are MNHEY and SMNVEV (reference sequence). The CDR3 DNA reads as TGTGCCAGCAGTTTATACGGACAGGGTGGGAGCTCCTACAATGAGCAGTTCTTC. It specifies CASSLYGQGGSSYNEQFF.

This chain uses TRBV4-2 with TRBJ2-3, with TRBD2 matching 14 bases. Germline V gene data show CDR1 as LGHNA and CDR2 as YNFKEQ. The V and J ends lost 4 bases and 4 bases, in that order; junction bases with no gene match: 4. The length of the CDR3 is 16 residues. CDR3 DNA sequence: TGTGCCAGCAGCCGAGGGACTAGCGGGGGTCCAGATACGCAGTATTTT. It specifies CASSRGTSGGPDTQYF.

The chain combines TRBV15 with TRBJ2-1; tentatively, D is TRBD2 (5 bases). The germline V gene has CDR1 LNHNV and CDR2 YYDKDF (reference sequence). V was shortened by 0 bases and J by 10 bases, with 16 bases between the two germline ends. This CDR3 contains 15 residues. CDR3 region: CATSRDWNSPGEQFF. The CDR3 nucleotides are TGTGCCACCAGCAGAGATTGGAACTCGCCGGGGGAGCAGTTCTTC.

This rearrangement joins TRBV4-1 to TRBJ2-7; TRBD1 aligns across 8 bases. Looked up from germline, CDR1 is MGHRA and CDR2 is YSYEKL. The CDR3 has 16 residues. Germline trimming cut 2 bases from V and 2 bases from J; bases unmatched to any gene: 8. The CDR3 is CASSQRDSTGAYEQYF. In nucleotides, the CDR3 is TGCGCCAGCAGCCAAAGGGACTCGACAGGGGCCTACGAGCAGTACTTC.

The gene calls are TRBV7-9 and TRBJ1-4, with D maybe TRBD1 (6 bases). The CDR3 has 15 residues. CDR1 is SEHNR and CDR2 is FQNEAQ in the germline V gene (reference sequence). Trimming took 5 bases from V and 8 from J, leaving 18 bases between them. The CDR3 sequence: CASSTVGHLEEKLFF. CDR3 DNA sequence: TGTGCCAGCAGCACGGTGGGACACCTGGAAGAAAAACTGTTTTTT.

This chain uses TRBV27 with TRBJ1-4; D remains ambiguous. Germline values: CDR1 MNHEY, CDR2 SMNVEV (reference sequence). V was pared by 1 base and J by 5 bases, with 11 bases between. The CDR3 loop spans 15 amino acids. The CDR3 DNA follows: TGTGCCAGCAGTTTATATACCACGGGGAATGAAAAACTGTTTTTT. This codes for CASSLYTTGNEKLFF.

CDR3 sequence reads: CASSRVPTSVGGNTIYF. The CDR3 DNA reads TGTGCCAGCAGCCGGGTGCCCACATCGGTCGGTGGAAACACCATATATTTT. The chain links TRBV2 to TRBJ1-3; D not resolved. The CDR3 runs to 17 residues. With 6 bases removed from V and 3 bases from J, the gap between germline ends came to 21 bases. Looked up from germline, CDR1 is SNHLY and CDR2 is FYNNEI.